The 18 T cell receptor beta chains below all came from one sample that was sequenced in a study of vaccination and CD4 T cells after COVID-19. The sample's treatment: approximately 11-day PBMC culture with coronavirus spike peptide pools or control peptides (ViraFEST assay). No antigen has been assigned to these receptors. At the Johns Hopkins FTIC core, DNA taken from cultured CD4+ T cells was sequenced by way of the Oncomine TCR Beta short-read assay. TCRdb recomputed calls from the PCR reads with MiXCR, one row per CDR3 protein. The sample carries about 18,000 distinct CDR3 sequences, less than 85% recorded once. Sequenced: CD4+ T cells from blood, cultured in vitro. The receptor set was obtained from a human donor who had recovered from COVID-19.

The chain is built from TRBV4-2 and TRBJ2-2; D is uncertain. V was pared by 3 bases and J by 2 bases, with 7 bases between. The germline V gene has CDR1 LGHNA and CDR2 YNFKEQ. There are 14 residues in the CDR3. The CDR3 sequence: CASSQRVNTGELFF. The CDR3 nucleotides are TGTGCCAGCAGCCAGCGCGTAAACACCGGGGAGCTGTTTTTT.

A few counts support this clonotype. The J gene is TRBJ1-1, the V gene TRBV7-8, with TRBD1 matching over 8 bases. The V segment lost 3 bases and the J segment 6 bases; nucleotides outside the gene matches: 3. This CDR3 comprises 13 residues. CDR1 is SGHVS and CDR2 is FQNEAQ in the germline V gene. The CDR3 spells CASSFSGGPEAFF. The CDR3 DNA reads as TGTGCCAGCAGCTTCTCAGGGGGCCCTGAAGCTTTCTTT.

Only one count was recorded for this clonotype. This chain uses TRBV20-1 with TRBJ2-5; 8 bases line up with TRBD2. The CDR3 sequence is 15 residues long. Germline values: CDR1 DFQATT, CDR2 SNEGSKA (reference sequence). Trimming at V came to 5 bases and at J to 1 base, leaving 9 bases not matched to a gene. CDR3 residues: CSAFLAGSRQETQYF. CDR3 nucleotide sequence: TGCAGTGCTTTCCTAGCGGGCAGTCGCCAAGAGACCCAGTACTTC.

This rearrangement joins TRBV20-1 to TRBJ1-1; TRBD1 agrees at 8 bases. This CDR3 has 16 amino acids. V shed 5 bases and J 0 bases; nucleotides not matched to a gene: 11. Germline V CDR1 and CDR2: DFQATT, SNEGSKA (reference sequence). The CDR3 region has the DNA TGCAGTGCTCCGGCCCTGGGGACAGGCATGAACACTGAAGCTTTCTTT. It is translated as CSAPALGTGMNTEAFF.

This clonotype was seen a handful of times. The V call is TRBV10-1, the J call TRBJ2-1; 11 bases fit TRBD2. The V and J ends lost 3 bases and 4 bases, in that order; junction bases with no gene match: 14. The CDR3 runs 19 residues. Germline CDR1 WNHNN, CDR2 SYGVQD (reference sequence). The CDR3 DNA reads TGCGCCAGCAGTGACAGTACTCGGGTGACTAGCGGGAAGTACAATGAGCAGTTCTTC. This sequence encodes CASSDSTRVTSGKYNEQFF.

This sequence joins TRBV7-2 and TRBJ2-1; 14 bases align to TRBD2. The trim removed 4 bases at V and 7 bases at J, leaving 6 bases unmatched. CDR1 SGHTA and CDR2 FQGNSA come from the germline V gene. CDR3 size: 16 residues. Here the CDR3 reads CASSSRLAGGRNEQFF. The CDR3 nucleotides read TGTGCCAGCAGCTCGCGACTAGCGGGAGGGCGAAATGAGCAGTTCTTC.

V gene TRBV6-1 combines with J gene TRBJ1-2; D is possibly TRBD1 (6 bases). V lost 8 bases and J 2 bases, leaving 6 bases between the germline ends. CDR1 and CDR2 from the germline V gene are MNHNS and SASEGT. This CDR3 spans 11 amino acids. In nucleotides, the CDR3 is TGTGCCAGCGGACAGAACTATGGCTACACCTTC. It encodes CASGQNYGYTF.

This clonotype was seen once. V usage is TRBV20-1 and J usage is TRBJ1-1; D gene ambiguous. V was clipped by 6 bases and J by 0 bases, with 11 bases between them. This CDR3 spans 13 amino acids. Germline CDR1 DFQATT, CDR2 SNEGSKA (reference sequence). CDR3 residues: CSARLQLNTEAFF. The DNA of the CDR3 is TGCAGTGCCCGGTTACAACTGAACACTGAAGCTTTCTTT.

The V and J genes are TRBV25-1 and TRBJ2-5; D is undetermined. The CDR3 has 15 amino acids. The ends were cut back, 4 bases at V and 1 base at J, with 13 bases in the middle. Germline lookup yields CDR1 MGHDK and CDR2 SYGVNS. Here the CDR3 DNA reads TGTGCCAGCAGTGCTGATCGAGTAACCCAAGAGACCCAGTACTTC. Translating gives CASSADRVTQETQYF.

The gene calls are TRBV28 and TRBJ1-1, with D possibly matching TRBD1 (5 bases). Germline V lookup: CDR1 MDHEN, CDR2 SYDVKM. With 7 bases removed from V and 0 bases from J, the gap between germline ends came to 18 bases. This CDR3 is built from 16 residues. CDR3 residues: CASIEAGGGMNTEAFF. As DNA, the CDR3 is TGTGCCAGCATAGAGGCCGGGGGGGGGATGAACACTGAAGCTTTCTTT.

V gene TRBV20-1 combines with J gene TRBJ1-6; D is possibly TRBD1 (6 bases). The germline gives CDR1 DFQATT, CDR2 SNEGSKA (reference sequence). Trimming cost V 7 bases and J 9 bases, with 19 bases left between them. This CDR3 is 14 amino acids long. This CDR3 reads CSEGDGTSSSPLHF. Here the CDR3 DNA reads TGCAGTGAGGGGGACGGCACGAGCTCTTCACCCCTCCACTTT.

The chain combines TRBV7-2 with TRBJ2-7; 7 bases match TRBD1. This CDR3 region has 15 residues. Germline CDR1 is SGHTA and CDR2 is FQGNSA. The V gene end was trimmed by 1 base and the J gene end by 3 bases; junction bases not matched to a gene: 6. The CDR3 nucleotides are TGTGCCAGCAGCTTAGAAGGGGGCCCTTACTACGAGCAGTACTTC. Translated: CASSLEGGPYYEQYF.

This clonotype was observed a handful of times. This chain uses TRBV20-1 with TRBJ1-2; D possibly corresponds to TRBD1 (6 bases). Trimming removed 0 bases from V and 8 bases from J, with 25 bases in between. Germline CDR1 is DFQATT and CDR2 is SNEGSKA (reference sequence). There are 17 residues in the CDR3. As DNA, the CDR3 is TGCAGTGCTAGAGACCCAGTGGGACAAGGGAAGTGGTGGGGCTACACCTTC. Encoded protein: CSARDPVGQGKWWGYTF.

The V gene is TRBV6-1, the J gene TRBJ2-3; D gene uncertain. The CDR3 is made up of 14 amino acids. Germline lookup yields CDR1 MNHNS and CDR2 SASEGT. With 3 bases removed from V and 1 base from J, the gap between germline ends came to 8 bases. CDR3 bases: TGTGCCAGCAGTGACCCGCCTGGCACAGATACGCAGTATTTT. This translates into CASSDPPGTDTQYF.

The chain links TRBV27 to TRBJ1-1; 8 bases map to TRBD1. There are 16 residues in the CDR3. V lost 6 bases and J lost 1; bases outside the gene matches: 10. Germline V gene sequence: CDR1 MNHEY, CDR2 SMNVEV (reference sequence). CDR3 in DNA: TGTGCCAGCAGATACCAGGGGGCGCCGGGGAACACTGAAGCTTTCTTT. As protein: CASRYQGAPGNTEAFF.

This clonotype has more than one count but fewer than ten. J is TRBJ1-5 and V is TRBV6-5; maybe TRBD1 (5 bases). Deletions cut 2 bases from V and 6 bases from J, with 8 bases between. The CDR3 is made up of 13 amino acids. Germline assignment: CDR1 MNHEY and CDR2 SVGAGI. The DNA for the CDR3 is TGTGCCAGCAGTTACGTGGGGGGTCAGCCCCAGCATTTT. Protein product: CASSYVGGQPQHF.

The chain combines TRBV19 with TRBJ1-1; tentative D call: TRBD1 (5 bases). CDR1 is LNHDA, CDR2 SQIVND, per germline (reference sequence). Trimming stripped 7 bases from V and 4 bases from J, with 13 bases between. This CDR3 region has 13 residues. The CDR3 DNA sequence: TGTGCCAGTAAAGGGAGGGGAGGCACTGAAGCTTTCTTT. It specifies CASKGRGGTEAFF. Together with reference TRBV19 and TRBJ1-1, the CDR3 gives the full variable domain: DGGITQSPKYLFRKEGQNVTLSCEQNLNHDAMYWYRQDPGQGLRLIYYSQIVNDFQKGDIAEGYSVSREKKESFPLTVTSAQKNPTAFYLCASKGRGGTEAFFGQGTRLTVV.

A few counts support this clonotype. The chain uses TRBV6-1 and TRBJ1-2, with a possible D match to TRBD1 (6 bases). The V gene lost 5 bases and the J gene lost 6 bases, with 16 bases spanning the gap. Germline CDR1 MNHNS, CDR2 SASEGT. The CDR3 loop spans 14 amino acids. The CDR3 sequence is CASSLPGATHGYTF. CDR3 sequence (DNA): TGTGCCAGCAGTCTCCCGGGGGCGACTCATGGCTACACCTTC.